This T cell receptor (beta chain) appears in the sequencing data of a study of blood T cell repertoires in COVID-19. Across the whole study: The United States, Italy and Spain were the sources of the acute and convalescent COVID-19 samples.

Unmatched junction bases numbered 9, after V lost 5 bases and J lost 2 bases. The CDR3 has 17 amino acids. Germline V gene sequence: CDR1 MNHEY, CDR2 SMNVEV (reference sequence). Seattle researchers signed up patients amid active infection and tracked them longitudinally. TCRdb keeps only in-frame clones here, not all; method: immunoSEQ multiplex PCR. The sample has 80,000 to 100,000 clones, less than 85% seen once. Material: peripheral blood. This chain uses TRBV27 with TRBJ2-3; 11 nucleotides agree with TRBD2. The TCR was taken from a man between 65 and 79 years old with COVID-19, enrolled during active disease. In nucleotides, the CDR3 is TGTGCCAGCAGTGCCCTAAAACTAGCGGGAGTCACAGATACGCAGTATTTT. Translated: CASSALKLAGVTDTQYF.